These 2 T cell receptor beta chains were all obtained from the same sample, sequenced in a study of shared clonotypes between healthy human individuals. The assay was immunoSEQ multiplex PCR, and TCRdb's table has in-frame clones only and misses some. The sample has roughly 2.5 million clones, approximately 92% seen once. Material for sequencing was naive CD4+ T cells sorted from blood. Subset here: CD45RA+ positively selected. All receptors derive from a man younger than 35 in good health.

This clone showed up just once. V is TRBV5-8 and J is TRBJ2-5; D gene ambiguous. CDR1 is SGHTS and CDR2 is YDEGEE in the germline V gene. The ends were cut back, 1 base at V and 2 bases at J, with 9 bases in the middle. CDR3 size: 14 residues. The CDR3 DNA follows: TGTGCCAGCAGCTTGCCCCCGAGGCAAGAGACCCAGTACTTC. It codes for CASSLPPRQETQYF.

The J gene is TRBJ1-1, the V gene TRBV5-1; maybe TRBD1 (6 bases). V was clipped by 3 bases and J by 2 bases, with 14 bases between them. The germline gives CDR1 SGHRS, CDR2 YFSETQ. CDR3 length: 15 amino acids. The CDR3 spells CASSYFGTINTEAFF. CDR3 nucleotide sequence: TGCGCCAGCAGCTATTTTGGGACAATAAACACTGAAGCTTTCTTT.